The present entry profiles one T cell receptor (beta chain) with its context. Its antigen is still unknown. This specimen comes from a study of T cells after yellow fever vaccination. The CDR3 sequence is 13 residues long. The germline V gene encodes CDR1 ENHRY and CDR2 SYGVKD. The germline V and J ends were trimmed by 10 bases and 2 bases, with 13 bases remaining between them. TCRdb re-called the 5' RACE reads with MiXCR, one entry per CDR3 protein. The sample contains over 250,000 distinct CDR3 sequences, about 4% of which appear only once. Study-wide results and caveats: Reappearing after the booster were most of the clones from primary vaccination (around 96% CD4, about 88% CD8).

The source material was PBMCs, sampled 5 days after the yellow fever booster vaccination. The chain employs TRBV10-3 and TRBJ2-3; D is uncertain. The TCR was taken from a young man who received the YFV17D yellow fever vaccine. The CDR3 bases are TGTGCCACTTTAGTCCGCCCCACAGATACGCAGTATTTT. This encodes CATLVRPTDTQYF.